The T cell receptor (beta chain) under discussion was sequenced for a study of CD8 T cells in Susac syndrome. After extraction with the RNeasy kit, roughly 0.45 to 1 ug of the RNA was reverse transcribed using random hexamers. The authors amplified TCR beta CDR3 across 54 Vbeta and 13 Jbeta using immunoSEQ multiplex PCR. TCRdb ran MiXCR on the immunoSEQ multiplex PCR reads and lists one entry per CDR3 protein. The table includes about 190,000 distinct CDR3 sequences, over 90% detected once. For this clonotype: Its antigen is unidentified.

The CDR3 is made up of 16 amino acids. The ends lost 3 bases at V and 1 base at J; junction bases unmatched: 3. Germline loops: CDR1 SGHRS, CDR2 YFSETQ. Study outcomes and limitations: Peak Susac CD8+ clonal expansion occurred in TEMRA cells and active patients. Total CD8+ repertoires held sixteen Susac-specific public clones, while CD8+ TEMRA repertoires held roughly five. The study conceded that its TCR sequencing and HLA analysis involved relatively few individuals.

The J gene is TRBJ2-4, the V gene TRBV5-1, with 11 bases that match TRBD1. This TCR was sampled from a human donor with Susac syndrome. Sequencing was carried out using CD8+ T cells from PBMCs. DNA for the CDR3: TGCGCCAGCAGCTGGGGACAGGGGGAGGCCAAAAACATTCAGTACTTC. This translates into CASSWGQGEAKNIQYF.